This TCR beta chain was observed in a study of blood T cell repertoires in COVID-19. Study context: Sample material is recorded as cDNA or gDNA derived from T cells, B-cell-depleted T cells, or PBMCs.

This CDR3 contains 15 residues. The germline CDR1 and CDR2 sequences are MRHNA and SNTAGT. J was trimmed by 3 bases and V by 2 bases; bases with no gene match: 2. In the authors' workflow: Amplification with reference gene primers provided the estimates of nucleated cell counts. Clones were read by immunoSEQ multiplex PCR, and TCRdb kept only the in-frame ones, dropping some. V, J and clone size were drawn from that table, and D and trimming were deduced from the DNA. The data contain more than 200,000 clones, 65% to 90% of them singletons. Clinical histories supplied by participants themselves formed the basis of cohort assignment. Recovered status in Cohort 3 required two negative PCRs, clearance, or symptom resolution.

V is TRBV6-4 and J is TRBJ1-5; TRBD1 matches 9 bases. This receptor was obtained from a man aged 40-49 years who had recovered from COVID-19. The sequencing input was PBMCs or T cells enriched from blood (not recorded which). In DNA, the CDR3 is TGTGCCAGCAGTGACGGGACAGGGAACAATCAGCCCCAGCATTTT. It codes for CASSDGTGNNQPQHF.